Below, one T cell receptor beta chain is given with its context. This sample stems from a study of blood T cell repertoires in COVID-19. Background on the study: The cDNA or gDNA used as material had been derived from T cells, B-cell-depleted T cells, or PBMCs.

Participants' own reports of clinical history determined their cohort assignment. V was cut by 6 bases and J by 0 bases, with 9 bases left in between. The CDR3 consists of 14 residues. Germline-derived CDR1 and CDR2 are SNHLY and FYNNEI. The method was immunoSEQ multiplex PCR; TCRdb's version includes in-frame clones alone and lacks a portion of them. The sample has about 220,000 clones, 75% to 90% seen once; the top ten hold about 3.5%. The chain carries TRBV2 and TRBJ1-5; D is uncertain. The sequencing sample was made of PBMCs or T cells enriched from blood (not recorded which). The TCR was taken from a young woman in a cohort exposed to, infected with or recovered from COVID-19 (not recorded which). This CDR3 reads CASSVEHSNQPQHF. The CDR3 DNA reads TGTGCCAGCAGCGTCGAACATAGCAATCAGCCCCAGCATTTT.